This entry lists 24 T cell receptor beta chains sequenced from one sample in a study of CXCR3-negative and CXCR3-positive naive CD8 T cells. General study results and limits: Researchers report that CXCR3-positive naive cells carry more hydrophobic TRB CDR3s than CXCR3-negative naive cells.

UMI-labeled 5' RACE yielded the TRB cDNA libraries. After re-calling the 5' RACE reads, TCRdb lists one entry per CDR3 protein, DNA absent. With around 80,000 distinct CDR3 sequences in the sample, the ten largest clones hold roughly 0.62%. No antigen has been identified for these receptors. The material sequenced was naive CXCR3+ CD8+ T cells from blood. This sample's subset: CD45RO-CCR7+CD27+CD95- naive CD8+ T cells expressing CXCR3 (TNR3+). The receptors here all came from a human donor in good health. Some clones in this sample may be carry-over from other donors' samples.

The gene calls are TRBV6-2 or TRBV6-3 and TRBJ1-2. The CDR3 extends over 12 amino acids. Germline V CDR1 and CDR2: MNHEY, SVGEGT. CDR3 in amino acids: CASTQEASGYTF.

The V and J genes are TRBV6-5 and TRBJ2-1. Looked up from germline, CDR1 is MNHEY and CDR2 is SVGAGI. The CDR3 sequence is 13 residues long. CDR3 region: CASSYVGNNEQFF.

CDR3 region: CASSFGFRNEQYF. The chain employs TRBV6-2 or TRBV6-3 and TRBJ2-7. Germline V gives CDR1 MNHEY, CDR2 SVGEGT. The CDR3 is 13 residues long.

The gene calls are TRBV4-3 and TRBJ2-1; TCRdb's D gene call, TRBD2, goes unchecked for lack of DNA. This CDR3 region has 14 residues. Germline V gives CDR1 LGHNA, CDR2 YSLEER. The CDR3 region is CASSQVTGGDEQFF.

This chain uses TRBV28 with TRBJ2-1; TCRdb selects TRBD2, and the lack of DNA leaves this call unchecked. Per the germline V gene, CDR1 is MDHEN and CDR2 is SYDVKM. This CDR3 spans 17 amino acids. CDR3 loop: CASSFMGTSYYYNEQFF.

V gene TRBV12-3 or TRBV12-4 combines with J gene TRBJ2-1. CDR3 length: 13 amino acids. The CDR3 here is CASSLSGDNEQFF.

The gene calls are TRBV29-1 and TRBJ1-2; checking the TCRdb D call of TRBD1 is not possible without DNA. The CDR3 consists of 14 residues. Germline V lookup: CDR1 SQVTM, CDR2 ANQGSEA. CDR3 sequence: CSVEGIEGNYGYTF.

V usage is TRBV12-3 or TRBV12-4 and J usage is TRBJ1-2. The CDR3 length is 12 residues. The chain's CDR3 is CASSFDGEGYTF.

The V call is TRBV5-1, the J call TRBJ2-7; there is no DNA to check the TCRdb D call of TRBD1. CDR3 length: 12 amino acids. The germline V gene encodes CDR1 SGHRS and CDR2 YFSETQ. The CDR3 here is CASSLRGYEQYF.

The V and J genes are TRBV27 and TRBJ2-7; the TRBD1 assignment by TCRdb is unverifiable without DNA. The germline V gene has CDR1 MNHEY and CDR2 SMNVEV (reference sequence). This CDR3 comprises 14 residues. The CDR3 protein is CASSTRQGAREQYF.

The chain employs TRBV29-1 and TRBJ2-7. The CDR3 is made up of 11 amino acids. Germline V gene sequence: CDR1 SQVTM, CDR2 ANQGSEA. This CDR3 reads CSDGTTYEQYF.

This sequence joins TRBV6-5 and TRBJ2-3. The CDR3 has 15 amino acids. CDR1 and CDR2 from the germline V gene are MNHEY and SVGAGI. The CDR3 sequence is CASSSTPLITDTQYF.

The chain combines TRBV5-5 with TRBJ1-6. Germline V lookup: CDR1 SGHKS, CDR2 YYEKEE (reference sequence). The CDR3 sequence is 15 residues long. Here the CDR3 reads CASSLERALNPPLHF.

This chain joins TRBV6-2 or TRBV6-3 and TRBJ2-7; checking the TCRdb D call of TRBD2 is not possible without DNA. Germline values: CDR1 MNHEY, CDR2 SVGEGT. CDR3 length: 12 amino acids. CDR3 region: CASNLGLSEQYF.

The V call is TRBV20-1, the J call TRBJ2-7. The CDR3 loop spans 14 amino acids. Germline lookup yields CDR1 DFQATT and CDR2 SNEGSKA (reference sequence). CDR3 region: CSATLRFISYEQYF.

The chain joins TRBV28 to TRBJ2-2; there is no DNA to check the TCRdb D call of TRBD1. Looked up from germline, CDR1 is MDHEN and CDR2 is SYDVKM. The CDR3 loop spans 15 amino acids. The CDR3 here is CASSLFSGVTGELFF.

The chain carries TRBV5-1 and TRBJ1-5; TCRdb's assignment of TRBD1 cannot be checked, as there is no DNA. This CDR3 is built from 14 residues. Germline CDR1 reads SGHRS; CDR2 reads YFSETQ. This CDR3 is CASSSGQGSQPQHF.

The rearrangement joins TRBV7-9 to TRBJ1-6; lacking DNA, the TRBD1 call made by TCRdb goes unchecked. The CDR3 runs 15 residues. The V gene's germline CDR1 is SEHNR and CDR2 FQNEAQ (reference sequence). The CDR3 sequence is CASSTGQGVRSPLHF.

The V call is TRBV27, the J call TRBJ2-7; TCRdb picks TRBD1, but there is no DNA to check that call. CDR3 length: 14 residues. Germline V gene data show CDR1 as MNHEY and CDR2 as SMNVEV (reference sequence). CDR3 loop: CASSLLVTGGEQYF.

This chain joins TRBV29-1 and TRBJ1-1; TCRdb selects TRBD1, and the lack of DNA leaves this call unchecked. CDR1 and CDR2 (germline): SQVTM, ANQGSEA. This CDR3 is built from 13 residues. The CDR3 region is CSVPGRPNTEAFF.

The V and J genes are TRBV28 and TRBJ2-4; TCRdb's D call, TRBD1, is unchecked because there is no DNA. The CDR3 loop spans 16 amino acids. Germline V lookup: CDR1 MDHEN, CDR2 SYDVKM. Here the CDR3 reads CASSFSRGGRKGVQYF.

The chain couples TRBV5-6 to TRBJ2-5. The CDR3 is 14 amino acids. Looked up from germline, CDR1 is SGHDT and CDR2 is YYEEEE. Here the CDR3 reads CASSFRQLQETQYF.

CDR3 protein: CASSYTGISIREDSPLHF. V gene TRBV28 combines with J gene TRBJ1-6; TCRdb's D call, TRBD1, is unchecked because there is no DNA. The length of the CDR3 is 18 residues. Per germline, CDR1 MDHEN and CDR2 SYDVKM.

The chain recombines TRBV24-1 with TRBJ2-1; TCRdb's D call of TRBD2 is untestable without DNA. The CDR3 is made up of 15 amino acids. The V gene's germline CDR1 is KGHDR and CDR2 SFDVKD. The CDR3 sequence: CATSDSRALSYEQFF.